This record covers a single TCR beta chain. These data belong to a study of ipilimumab plus nivolumab after autologous stem cell transplantation. Profiling relied on immunoSEQ multiplex PCR, and the TCRdb table lists in-frame clones only, not all of them. The sample records tens of thousands of clones, about 86% being singletons. CDR1 is MNHEY, CDR2 SMNVEV, per germline (reference sequence). The CDR3 runs to 15 residues. J lost 1 base, V lost 4 bases, and 5 bases had no gene match. The sequenced sample was PBMCs, obtained in a trial of ipilimumab plus nivolumab as post-transplant consolidation. This clonotype originated in a male donor with diffuse large B-cell lymphoma. J is TRBJ2-7 and V is TRBV27, with 9 bases that match TRBD1. In nucleotides, the CDR3 is TGTGCCAGCAGTTCTACCGGGACAGGGTCCTACGAGCAGTACTTC. Its translation is CASSSTGTGSYEQYF.